What follows are 9 T cell receptor beta chains derived from one specimen sequenced in a study of T cells in Graves' hyperthyroidism and ophthalmopathy. Regions amplified from RNA transcripts were the TCR beta CDR3 regions. TCR CDR3 underwent first-round RT-PCR with the HTBI primer set. MiXCR, applied by TCRdb to the multiplex PCR reads, yields one record per CDR3 protein. Of roughly 300,000 distinct CDR3 sequences detected, 14% appear once; the ten largest clones hold approximately 25%. The sequenced sample consisted of blood. These receptors all come from a woman aged 25 to 45 with Graves' hyperthyroidism.

This clonotype was detected many times. The rearrangement uses TRBV12-3 or TRBV12-4 and TRBJ2-1, with 7 bases lining up with TRBD2. The V gene end was trimmed by 6 bases and the J gene end by 4 bases; junction bases not matched to a gene: 9. The CDR3 totals 15 residues. CDR3 region: CASSQLAVVYNEQFF. In DNA, the CDR3 is TGTGCCAGCAGCCAGCTAGCGGTCGTATACAATGAGCAGTTCTTC.

There are a few counts of this clonotype. The chain carries TRBV5-6 and TRBJ2-1; 7 positions agree with TRBD2. CDR3 length: 12 residues. The ends lost 3 bases at V and 9 bases at J; junction bases unmatched: 3. The germline V gene encodes CDR1 SGHDT and CDR2 YYEEEE. CDR3 loop: CASSSLAAEQFF. CDR3 DNA sequence: TGTGCCAGCAGCTCGCTAGCGGCTGAGCAGTTCTTC.

The V and J genes are TRBV5-5 and TRBJ2-1, with D possibly being TRBD2 (5 bases). The CDR3 contains 14 residues. The V and J ends lost 1 base and 6 bases respectively, with 11 bases between them. Germline V gene data show CDR1 as SGHKS and CDR2 as YYEKEE (reference sequence). The CDR3 loop is CASSLKLVGNEQFF. CDR3 sequence (DNA): TGTGCCAGCAGCTTGAAACTAGTGGGCAATGAGCAGTTCTTC.

Regarding this clonotype: This could be a read error, since a much larger clone is one nucleotide away. The V and J genes are TRBV16 and TRBJ1-1; D is unclear. From germline, CDR1 is KGHSY and CDR2 FQNENV. The CDR3 is 13 residues long. The CDR3 DNA follows: TGTGCCGGCAGCCGCGTACAGAACACTGAAGCTTTCTTT. Its protein product is CAGSRVQNTEAFF.

This clonotype showed up many times. The chain couples TRBV19 to TRBJ1-5; D gene unclear. CDR1 is LNHDA, CDR2 SQIVND, per germline (reference sequence). V was clipped by 8 bases and J by 6 bases, with 14 bases between them. The CDR3 runs 13 residues. DNA of the CDR3: TGTGCCAGTTCCCCTCAGCGGGGTCAGCCCCAGCATTTT. Protein sequence: CASSPQRGQPQHF.

This clonotype was detected many times. V gene TRBV2 combines with J gene TRBJ2-3; the D call may be TRBD1 or TRBD2 (5 bases each). Germline-derived CDR1 and CDR2 are SNHLY and FYNNEI. The CDR3 has 13 residues. V lost 6 bases to trimming and J lost 5 bases, with 12 bases between them. The CDR3 sequence: CASSGDRGDTQYF. The CDR3 DNA reads TGTGCCAGCAGCGGGGACCGTGGAGATACGCAGTATTTT. Looking up the rest from reference TRBV2 and TRBJ2-3 gives the full variable domain: EPEVTQTPSHQVTQMGQEVILRCVPISNHLYFYWYRQILGQKVEFLVSFYNNEISEKSEIFDDQFSVERPDGSNFTLKIRSTKLEDSAMYFCASSGDRGDTQYFGPGTRLTVL.

This clonotype was picked up many times. The chain links TRBV12-3 or TRBV12-4 to TRBJ2-7, with 12 nucleotides matching TRBD2. The CDR3 is 17 amino acids. V trimming: 6 bases; J trimming: 0 bases; junction bases outside the gene matches: 9. Here the CDR3 DNA reads TGTGCCAGCAGCCTGAGACTAGCGGGGGAGAGCTCCTACGAGCAGTACTTC. Translated, it gives CASSLRLAGESSYEQYF.

The chain recombines TRBV9 with TRBJ2-3; D unresolved. CDR1 SGDLS and CDR2 YYNGEE come from the germline V gene. V was shortened by 0 bases and J by 2 bases, with 7 bases between the two germline ends. The CDR3 consists of 14 residues. CDR3 loop: CASSVVGNTDTQYF. The CDR3, as DNA: TGTGCCAGCAGCGTAGTTGGAAACACAGATACGCAGTATTTT.

This clonotype was recorded at least ten times. J is TRBJ1-1 and V is TRBV28, with no clear D. V dropped 6 bases and J dropped 8 bases, with 13 bases sitting between them. This CDR3 comprises 12 residues. Looked up from germline, CDR1 is MDHEN and CDR2 is SYDVKM. The CDR3 region is CASRLGFGEAFF. CDR3 in DNA: TGTGCCAGCAGGCTGGGGTTCGGGGAAGCTTTCTTT. Full variable domain (remainder filled in from reference TRBV28 and TRBJ1-1): DVKVTQSSRYLVKRTGEKVFLECVQDMDHENMFWYRQDPGLGLRLIYFSYDVKMKEKGDIPEGYSVSREKKERFSLILESASTNQTSMYLCASRLGFGEAFFGQGTRLTVV.